Below, one T cell receptor (beta chain) is given with its context. Repertoires were generated with immunoSEQ multiplex PCR, while TCRdb's copy carries only in-frame clones and drops some. The repertoire has about 270,000 clones, roughly 90% of them found once; the top ten carry approximately 2.9%. This entry is derived from a study of blood T cell repertoires in COVID-19. The sequence came from a man in his forties who had been exposed to COVID-19. What was sequenced was PBMCs or T cells enriched from blood (not recorded which).

The CDR3 protein is CASSPSGGSNQPQHF. The CDR3 DNA is TGTGCCAGCAGCCCGAGCGGAGGGAGCAATCAGCCCCAGCATTTT. The chain combines TRBV7-9 with TRBJ1-5; D gene unclear. Between the trimmed V and J ends, which lost 5 bases and 1 base, there was a span of 12 bases. The germline CDR1 and CDR2 sequences are SEHNR and FQNEAQ (reference sequence). The CDR3 runs 15 residues.